This T cell receptor (beta chain) stems from a study of PD-1 blockade in classical Hodgkin lymphoma. The patients all showed relapse after autologous stem cell transplantation, while their brentuximab vedotin exposure varied. The V end was cut by 5 bases, the J end by 7 bases, with 21 bases between. This CDR3 has 15 residues. The germline gives CDR1 SGHRS, CDR2 YFSETQ. Clones were read by immunoSEQ multiplex PCR, and TCRdb kept only the in-frame ones, dropping some. The sample holds almost 100,000 clones, just under 95% seen once. The TCR originated in a human donor with classical Hodgkin lymphoma. This specimen consisted of peripheral blood mononuclear cells (PBMCs), obtained at baseline. The chain couples TRBV5-1 to TRBJ1-1, with D possibly being TRBD1 (5 bases). The CDR3 is CASRSGGLEGVEAFF. In DNA, the CDR3 is TGCGCCAGCAGATCGGGGGGATTGGAAGGCGTTGAAGCTTTCTTT.